The subject of this entry is one T cell receptor (beta chain). Its antigen is undetermined. The method was immunoSEQ multiplex PCR; TCRdb's version includes in-frame clones alone and lacks a portion of them. The sample has about 120,000 clones, about 90% seen once. J was trimmed by 1 base and V by 3 bases; bases with no gene match: 2. The V gene's germline CDR1 is SGHRS and CDR2 YFSETQ. The CDR3 length is 14 residues. This entry comes from a study of T cell responses to AZD1222 COVID-19 vaccine. Findings of the study overall: Spike regions recognized by vaccine-associated CD4 TCRs spanned the protein, led by 160-218 and 743-854. Two AZD1222 doses significantly raised spike-specific TCR breadth and depth over controls. As reported, nearly half of all spike-specific TCRs target variant regions that are unmutated. Donors skewed white British and female; clonal diversity was possibly underestimated.

The rearrangement joins TRBV5-1 to TRBJ1-2; 8 bases map to TRBD1. The material was peripheral blood, obtained on day 0 of AZD1222 vaccination. The source of this sequence is an adult in good health. The DNA for the CDR3 is TGCGCCAGCAGCTCCAGGGGGCTTAACTATGGCTACACCTTC. It specifies CASSSRGLNYGYTF. Together with reference TRBV5-1 and TRBJ1-2, the CDR3 gives the full variable domain: KAGVTQTPRYLIKTRGQQVTLSCSPISGHRSVSWYQQTPGQGLQFLFEYFSETQRNKGNFPGRFSGRQFSNSRSEMNVSTLELGDSALYLCASSSRGLNYGYTFGSGTRLTVV.